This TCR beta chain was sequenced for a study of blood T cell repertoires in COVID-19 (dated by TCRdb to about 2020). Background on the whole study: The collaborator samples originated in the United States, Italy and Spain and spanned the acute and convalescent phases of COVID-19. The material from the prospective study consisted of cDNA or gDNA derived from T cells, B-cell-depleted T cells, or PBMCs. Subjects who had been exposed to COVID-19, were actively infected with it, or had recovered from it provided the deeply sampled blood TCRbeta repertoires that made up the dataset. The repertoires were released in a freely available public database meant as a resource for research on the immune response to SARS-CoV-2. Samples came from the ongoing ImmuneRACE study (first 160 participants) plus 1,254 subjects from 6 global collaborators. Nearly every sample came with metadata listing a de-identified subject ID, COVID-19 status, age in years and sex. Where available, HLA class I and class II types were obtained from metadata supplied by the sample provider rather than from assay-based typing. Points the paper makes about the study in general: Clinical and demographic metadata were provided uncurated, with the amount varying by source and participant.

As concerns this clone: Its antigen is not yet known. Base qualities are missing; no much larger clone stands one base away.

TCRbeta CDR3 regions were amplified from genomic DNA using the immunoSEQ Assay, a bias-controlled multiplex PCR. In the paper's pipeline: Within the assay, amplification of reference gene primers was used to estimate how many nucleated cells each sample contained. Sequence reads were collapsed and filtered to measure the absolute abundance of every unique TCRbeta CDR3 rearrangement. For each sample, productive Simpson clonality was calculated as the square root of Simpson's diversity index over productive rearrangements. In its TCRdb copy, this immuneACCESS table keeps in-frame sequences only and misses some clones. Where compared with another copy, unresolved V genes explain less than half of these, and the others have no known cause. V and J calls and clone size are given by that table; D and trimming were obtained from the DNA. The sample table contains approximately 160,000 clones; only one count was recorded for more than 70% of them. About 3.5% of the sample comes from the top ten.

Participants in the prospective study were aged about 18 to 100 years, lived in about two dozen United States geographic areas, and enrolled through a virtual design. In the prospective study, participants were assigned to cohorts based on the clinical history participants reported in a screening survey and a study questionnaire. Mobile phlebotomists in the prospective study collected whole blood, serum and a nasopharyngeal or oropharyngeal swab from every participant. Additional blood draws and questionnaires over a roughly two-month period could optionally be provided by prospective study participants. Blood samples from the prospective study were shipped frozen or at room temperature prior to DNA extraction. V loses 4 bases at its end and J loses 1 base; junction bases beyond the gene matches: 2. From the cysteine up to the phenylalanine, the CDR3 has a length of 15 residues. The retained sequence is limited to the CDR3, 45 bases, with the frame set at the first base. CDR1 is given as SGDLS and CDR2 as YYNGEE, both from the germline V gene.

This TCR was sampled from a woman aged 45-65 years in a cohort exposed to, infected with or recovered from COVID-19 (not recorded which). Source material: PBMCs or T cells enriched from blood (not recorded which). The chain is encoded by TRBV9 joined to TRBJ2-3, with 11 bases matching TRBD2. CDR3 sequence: CASSPLAGGTDTQYF. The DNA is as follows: TGTGCCAGCAGCCCACTAGCGGGAGGCACAGATACGCAGTATTTT.